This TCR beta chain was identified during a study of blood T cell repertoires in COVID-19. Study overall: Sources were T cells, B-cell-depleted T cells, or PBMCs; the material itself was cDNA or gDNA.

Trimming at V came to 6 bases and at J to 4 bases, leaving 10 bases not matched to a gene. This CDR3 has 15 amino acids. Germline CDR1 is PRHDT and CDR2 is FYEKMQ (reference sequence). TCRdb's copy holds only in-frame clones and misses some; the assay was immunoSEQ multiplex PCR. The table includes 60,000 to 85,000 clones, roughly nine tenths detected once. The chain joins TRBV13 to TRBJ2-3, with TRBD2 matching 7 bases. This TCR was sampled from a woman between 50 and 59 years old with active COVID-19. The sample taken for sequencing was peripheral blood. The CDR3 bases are TGTGCCAGCAGTCCGGGACTAAGAGATTCAGATACGCAGTATTTT. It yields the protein CASSPGLRDSDTQYF.